The 3 T cell receptor beta chains presented below share a single source sample, sequenced in a study of high-grade serous ovarian cancer treatment subgroups. Using immunoSEQ multiplex PCR, the repertoire was profiled, and TCRdb retains in-frame clones only, with some absent. The data show some 15,000 clones, about 90% seen once. Tumor samples were taken before definitive surgery or chemotherapy. Sequenced: tumor tissue. Source of these receptors: a human donor with high-grade serous ovarian cancer.

V is TRBV5-1 and J is TRBJ1-1; D gene unclear. CDR1 is SGHRS and CDR2 is YFSETQ in the germline V gene. CDR3 size: 13 residues. The germline V and J ends were trimmed by 7 bases and 4 bases, with 14 bases remaining between them. The CDR3 loop reads CASAVDPSTEAFF. The CDR3 nucleotides read TGCGCCAGCGCCGTTGACCCATCCACTGAAGCTTTCTTT.

The rearrangement joins TRBV7-9 to TRBJ1-1; no reliable D call. The length of the CDR3 is 12 residues. Germline V gene lookup returns CDR1 SEHNR and CDR2 FQNEAQ (reference sequence). V was shortened by 5 bases and J by 4 bases, with 8 bases between the two germline ends. The DNA for the CDR3 is TGTGCCAGCAGCCGGGAAATCACTGAAGCTTTCTTT. As protein: CASSREITEAFF. Combining the CDR3 with reference TRBV7-9 and TRBJ1-1 gives the whole variable domain DTGVSQNPRHKITKRGQNVTFRCDPISEHNRLYWYRQTLGQGPEFLTYFQNEAQLEKSRLLSDRFSAERPKGSFSTLEIQRTEQGDSAMYLCASSREITEAFFGQGTRLTVV.

V is TRBV7-3 and J is TRBJ2-3; TRBD2 aligns across 14 bases. Trimming removed 2 bases from V and 3 bases from J; junction bases left unmatched: 1. The CDR3 loop spans 16 amino acids. Per the germline V gene, CDR1 is SGHTA and CDR2 is FQGTGA. The CDR3 nucleotides are TGTGCCAGCAGCTTACGGACTAGCGGGGGGACAGATACGCAGTATTTT. As protein: CASSLRTSGGTDTQYF.